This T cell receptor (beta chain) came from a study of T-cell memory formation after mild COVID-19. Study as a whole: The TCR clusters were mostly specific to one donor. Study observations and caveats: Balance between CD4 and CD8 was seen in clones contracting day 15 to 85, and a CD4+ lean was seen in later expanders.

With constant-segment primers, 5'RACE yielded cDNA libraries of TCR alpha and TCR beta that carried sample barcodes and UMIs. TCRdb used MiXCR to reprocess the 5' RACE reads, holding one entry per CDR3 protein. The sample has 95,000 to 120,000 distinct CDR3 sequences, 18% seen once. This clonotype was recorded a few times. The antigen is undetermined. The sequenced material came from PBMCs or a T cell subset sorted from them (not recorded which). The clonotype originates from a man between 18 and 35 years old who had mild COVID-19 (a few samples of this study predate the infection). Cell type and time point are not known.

Here the CDR3 DNA reads TGTGCCAGCAGTTTGCAGGATGTCACCGGGGAGCTGTTTTTT. This gives the protein CASSLQDVTGELFF. The chain has TRBV12-3 or TRBV12-4 and TRBJ2-2, with no clear D. The CDR3 spans 14 residues. V was shortened by 3 bases and J by 4 bases, with 9 bases between the two germline ends.